This note documents a single T cell receptor beta chain sequence. Original processing methods: Counts of nucleated cells, estimated from reference gene primer amplification, were obtained. TCRdb keeps only in-frame clones here, not all; method: immunoSEQ multiplex PCR. V, J and clone size reflect that table, while D and trimming were determined from the DNA. This sample has around 250,000 clones, with roughly four fifths found just once. V was shortened by 4 bases and J by 3 bases, with 13 bases between the two germline ends. This CDR3 is 14 amino acids long. The germline V gene has CDR1 SGHRS and CDR2 YFSETQ. The entry originates in a study of blood T cell repertoires in COVID-19. Background on the study: Sites in the United States, Italy and Spain provided acute and convalescent COVID-19 samples. T cells, B-cell-depleted T cells, or PBMCs supplied cDNA or gDNA.

The chain carries TRBV5-1 and TRBJ1-2; D is undetermined. The TCR originated in a man younger than 40 who had recovered from COVID-19. Input material: peripheral blood. This CDR3 is CASSKDPGDYGYTF. CDR3 nucleotide sequence: TGCGCCAGCAGCAAAGATCCAGGTGACTATGGCTACACCTTC.